This is a list of T cell receptor beta chains from one sample in a study of technical replicates of blood from several donors. The table came from immunoSEQ multiplex PCR; TCRdb's copy has only in-frame clones and leaves some out. The sample lists fewer than 80,000 clones; 70% to 90% were seen once. The sequenced sample consisted of PBMCs. The receptors here all came from a human donor in good health. Some clones in this sample may be carry-over from other donors' samples. Both conserved end residues are part of each CDR3. A D gene is named only where the DNA matches it firmly. Size is omitted from some rows. Given values are once, few, many or a class for expanded clones.

J | V | D | size | CDR3 | DNA
TRBJ1-3 | TRBV2 | - | - | CAAGGSGNTIYF | TGTGCCGCCGGGGGCTCTGGAAACACCATATATTTT
TRBJ2-2 | TRBV5-4 | - | - | CASSFDLNTGELFF | TGTGCCAGCAGCTTCGACTTGAACACCGGGGAGCTGTTTTTT
TRBJ2-5 | TRBV11-3 | TRBD1 | - | CASSLSPGQQETQYF | TGTGCCAGCAGCTTAAGCCCGGGACAGCAAGAGACCCAGTACTTC
TRBJ2-1 | TRBV7-2 | - | - | CASSLGTRLSSYNEQFF | TGTGCCAGCAGCTTAGGGACTCGCCTGAGCTCCTACAATGAGCAGTTCTTC
TRBJ2-1 | TRBV27 | - | medium-sized | CASSRPDRFSYNEQFF | TGTGCCAGCAGCCGACCCGACAGATTCTCCTACAATGAGCAGTTCTTC
TRBJ2-7 | TRBV5-1 | TRBD1 | - | CASSLGPGQIYEQYF | TGCGCCAGCAGCTTGGGACCGGGACAGATCTACGAGCAGTACTTC
TRBJ2-7 | TRBV9 | - | - | CASSVDSGSGYEQYF | TGTGCCAGCAGCGTAGATTCGGGATCAGGTTACGAGCAGTACTTC
TRBJ2-7 | TRBV11-1 | - | once | CASSSPGEQYF | TGTGCCAGCAGCTCCCCCGGCGAGCAGTACTTC
TRBJ2-7 | TRBV18 | TRBD1 | - | CASSRGTENYEQYF | TGTGCCAGCTCACGGGGGACAGAGAACTACGAGCAGTACTTC
TRBJ2-1 | TRBV5-1 | TRBD1 | once | CASSLVGQGYNEQFF | TGCGCCAGCAGCTTGGTGGGACAGGGATACAATGAGCAGTTCTTC
TRBJ2-7 | TRBV16 | - | - | CASSQSGREQYF | TGTGCCAGCAGCCAATCGGGGCGCGAGCAGTACTTC
TRBJ1-1 | TRBV4-3 | - | - | CASSPTMGQEAFF | TGCGCCAGCAGCCCGACCATGGGGCAAGAAGCTTTCTTT
TRBJ1-6 | TRBV13 | - | once | CASSLGQGNSPLHF | TGTGCCAGCAGCTTAGGGCAGGGGAATTCACCCCTCCACTTT
TRBJ1-5 | TRBV19 | - | - | CASSIDGLRGNNQPQHF | TGTGCCAGTAGTATAGATGGACTTAGGGGGAACAATCAGCCCCAGCATTTT
TRBJ2-3 | TRBV21-1 | - | - | CASSTHQELSGGRTQADTQYF | TGTGCCAGCAGCACCCACCAGGAGCTCAGCGGGGGACGCACTCAGGCAGATACGCAGTATTTT